Below, 24 T cell receptor beta chains from the same sample are listed, as sequenced in a study of T cells in Graves' hyperthyroidism and ophthalmopathy (dated by TCRdb to the late 2010s). The protocol used for the library was multiplex PCR. The instrument was an Illumina HiSeq 2000. TCR beta CDR3 regions were amplified from RNA transcripts. For the first round of RT-PCR on the TCR CDR3, the HTBI primer set was used together with the Qiagen OneStep RT-PCR kit. In TCRdb, the public reads were trimmed at Q25 with fastp and aligned with MiXCR, with productive beta chains retained. Every distinct CDR3 protein forms one entry, paired with its most common genes and DNA. In this sample the table shows approximately 370,000 distinct CDR3 sequences, about a sixth of which occur a single time. The top ten clones comprise 34% of the sample. Sequences were obtained from blood. The receptors derive from a woman aged 25 to 39 with Graves' hyperthyroidism that later progressed to Graves' ophthalmopathy.

This clonotype was recorded many times. The V and J genes are TRBV29-1 and TRBJ2-3; D remains unclear. Deletions cut 4 bases from V and 0 bases from J, with 8 bases between. Germline V lookup: CDR1 SQVTM, CDR2 ANQGSEA. CDR3 size: 13 residues. The DNA for the CDR3 is TGCAGCGTTGCGGGCAGCAGCACAGATACGCAGTATTTT. Protein product: CSVAGSSTDTQYF.

This clonotype appeared many times. V and J are TRBV25-1 and TRBJ2-2; D might be TRBD2 (5 bases). Trimming took off 0 bases at V and 4 bases at J, with 15 bases between the two ends. The CDR3 totals 17 residues. Germline values: CDR1 MGHDK, CDR2 SYGVNS. CDR3 nucleotide sequence: TGTGCCAGCAGTGAATATGCGGGTGGTGGAGGCACCGGGGAGCTGTTTTTT. Its translation: CASSEYAGGGGTGELFF.

There are many counts of this clonotype. This chain joins TRBV29-1 and TRBJ1-1, with 7 bases matching TRBD1. The trim removed 6 bases at V and 5 bases at J, leaving 9 bases unmatched. CDR1 and CDR2 from the germline V gene are SQVTM and ANQGSEA. The CDR3 is made up of 13 amino acids. The CDR3 spells CSVLGQASTEAFF. The CDR3 DNA reads TGCAGCGTCCTCGGACAGGCTTCTACTGAAGCTTTCTTT.

This clonotype turned up a few times. One junction end does not reproduce the germline sequence, and a read error may be involved. V is TRBV15 and J is TRBJ1-1; possible D gene TRBD1, 5 bases. Looked up from germline, CDR1 is LNHNV and CDR2 is YYDKDF (reference sequence). The CDR3 loop spans 13 amino acids. The CDR3 bases are TGTGCCACCAGCAGAGCAGGGAACGCTGAAGCTTTCTTT. Protein sequence: CATSRAGNAEAFF.

This clonotype was seen at least ten times. V and J are TRBV12-3 or TRBV12-4 and TRBJ2-3; 10 bases fit TRBD2. The CDR3 runs to 17 residues. J was trimmed by 5 bases and V by 3 bases; bases with no gene match: 11. In nucleotides, the CDR3 is TGTGCCAGCAGTTTGTCATCCAGAAGCGGGGGGGGAGATACGCAGTATTTT. Its protein is CASSLSSRSGGGDTQYF.

The J gene is TRBJ2-7, the V gene TRBV7-2; TRBD2 matches at 10 bases. Germline loops: CDR1 SGHTA, CDR2 FQGNSA. The CDR3 is made up of 15 amino acids. Trimming at V came to 3 bases and at J to 3 bases, leaving 5 bases not matched to a gene. Written as DNA, the CDR3 is TGTGCCAGCAGCTTCAGGCTAGCGGGGGACTACGAGCAGTACTTC. Its translation: CASSFRLAGDYEQYF.

This rearrangement joins TRBV5-1 to TRBJ2-2; the D gene is possibly TRBD1 (6 bases). The ends were cut back, 6 bases at V and 0 bases at J, with 15 bases in the middle. Germline V gene data show CDR1 as SGHRS and CDR2 as YFSETQ. This CDR3 contains 16 residues. The DNA for the CDR3 is TGCGCCAGCATCTGGACCGGGACAACGAACACCGGGGAGCTGTTTTTT. Encoded protein: CASIWTGTTNTGELFF.

This clonotype was seen repeatedly, ten times or more. The chain has TRBV7-9 and TRBJ2-1; D is perhaps TRBD2 (7 bases). Germline CDR1 and CDR2: SEHNR and FQNEAQ (reference sequence). The CDR3 extends over 15 amino acids. Trimming pared 5 bases from V and 3 bases from J, leaving 14 bases between. The CDR3 loop is CASSPPGGVYNEQFF. DNA of the CDR3: TGTGCCAGCAGCCCACCGGGGGGCGTCTACAATGAGCAGTTCTTC.

The table lists this clonotype with many counts. J is TRBJ2-7 and V is TRBV6-1; maybe TRBD1 (5 bases). The CDR3 runs to 13 residues. Germline CDR1 MNHNS, CDR2 SASEGT. Trimming took 6 bases from V and 0 from J, leaving 9 bases between them. The CDR3 DNA reads TGTGCCAGCAGAATCCAGGGCTCCTACGAGCAGTACTTC. Its protein is CASRIQGSYEQYF.

The chain combines TRBV20-1 with TRBJ2-7, with 9 positions matching TRBD1. The CDR3 covers 14 residues. Germline values: CDR1 DFQATT, CDR2 SNEGSKA (reference sequence). With V trimmed by 2 bases and J by 5 bases, 7 bases remained unmatched. CDR3 sequence (DNA): TGCAGTGCTAGACTCTGGGACAGGGTCAACGAGCAGTACTTC. Amino acids: CSARLWDRVNEQYF.

This clonotype was found many times. The chain has TRBV28 and TRBJ1-4; D is unclear. CDR3 length: 16 residues. V gave up 6 bases and J gave up 3 bases, with 17 bases separating them. Per germline, CDR1 MDHEN and CDR2 SYDVKM. In nucleotides, the CDR3 is TGTGCCAGCAGGTCCGATCGTAGGGCTGCTAATGAAAAACTGTTTTTT. This sequence encodes CASRSDRRAANEKLFF.

The rearrangement uses TRBV29-1 and TRBJ1-2, with D possibly TRBD1 on 5 matching bases. Germline V CDR1 and CDR2: SQVTM, ANQGSEA. With 4 bases removed from V and 8 bases from J, the gap between germline ends came to 14 bases. The CDR3 totals 12 residues. CDR3 loop: CSVVGGNFGYTF. CDR3 nucleotide sequence: TGCAGCGTTGTCGGGGGTAATTTCGGCTACACCTTC.

This clonotype was seen repeatedly, ten times or more. This chain connects TRBV29-1 to TRBJ1-1; D remains ambiguous. The V end lost 4 bases, the J end lost 5 bases, and 14 bases lay between the germline ends. The germline CDR1 and CDR2 sequences are SQVTM and ANQGSEA. The CDR3 sequence is 13 residues long. CDR3 protein: CSVVGGGLTEAFF. The CDR3 nucleotides are TGCAGCGTTGTGGGCGGAGGGTTGACTGAAGCTTTCTTT.

This clonotype was observed a handful of times. This rearrangement joins TRBV4-2 to TRBJ2-7; 7 nucleotides agree with TRBD1. Unmatched junction bases numbered 16, after V lost 5 bases and J lost 3 bases. The V gene's germline CDR1 is LGHNA and CDR2 YNFKEQ. This CDR3 spans 17 amino acids. DNA for the CDR3: TGTGCCAGCAGCGATATGCCCGGGACAGATACAATCTACGAGCAGTACTTC. This gives the protein CASSDMPGTDTIYEQYF.

This clonotype has ten or more counts. The chain employs TRBV29-1 and TRBJ1-1, with D hard to call. V lost 0 bases and J 10 bases, leaving 12 bases between the germline ends. CDR1 SQVTM and CDR2 ANQGSEA come from the germline V gene. This CDR3 has 12 amino acids. The DNA for the CDR3 is TGCAGCGTTGAAGATATTTGGGATGGAGCTTTCTTT. It yields the protein CSVEDIWDGAFF. Full variable domain (outside the CDR3, taken from reference TRBV29-1 and TRBJ1-1): SAVISQKPSRDICQRGTSLTIQCQVDSQVTMMFWYRQQPGQSLTLIATANQGSEATYESGFVIDKFPISRPNLTFSTLTVSNMSPEDSSIYLCSVEDIWDGAFFGQGTRLTVV.

Many counts were recorded for this clonotype. The chain combines TRBV7-2 with TRBJ1-2; 11 positions agree with TRBD1. Trimming took 5 bases from V and 7 from J; bases not matched to a gene: 9. Germline values: CDR1 SGHTA, CDR2 FQGNSA. This CDR3 is built from 15 residues. This CDR3 reads CASSRTGGDGGGYTF. The CDR3 coding sequence is TGTGCCAGCAGCCGGACAGGGGGCGATGGCGGTGGCTACACCTTC.

The CDR3 reads CASSFPGGTNTEAFF. As DNA, the CDR3 is TGTGCCAGCAGTTTCCCAGGGGGGACGAACACTGAAGCTTTCTTT. V usage is TRBV28 and J usage is TRBJ1-1, with 7 nucleotides matching TRBD1. The J segment lost 1 base and the V segment lost 3 bases, leaving 5 bases of the junction unmatched. The germline gives CDR1 MDHEN, CDR2 SYDVKM. CDR3 length: 15 amino acids. Supplemented by reference TRBV28 and TRBJ1-1, the full variable domain reads DVKVTQSSRYLVKRTGEKVFLECVQDMDHENMFWYRQDPGLGLRLIYFSYDVKMKEKGDIPEGYSVSREKKERFSLILESASTNQTSMYLCASSFPGGTNTEAFFGQGTRLTVV.

Ten or more counts support this clonotype. The chain has TRBV27 and TRBJ2-7; 11 nucleotides agree with TRBD2. Per the germline V gene, CDR1 is MNHEY and CDR2 is SMNVEV (reference sequence). The J segment lost 5 bases and the V segment lost 5 bases, leaving 5 bases of the junction unmatched. The CDR3 covers 14 residues. The chain's CDR3 is CASSLLAGVNEQYF. For the CDR3, the DNA is TGTGCCAGCAGTCTACTAGCGGGAGTCAACGAGCAGTACTTC.

This chain uses TRBV3-1 with TRBJ2-2; 10 nucleotides agree with TRBD2. The V and J ends lost 0 bases and 6 bases, in that order; junction bases with no gene match: 7. Germline V gives CDR1 LGHDT, CDR2 YNNKEL (reference sequence). The CDR3 is made up of 17 amino acids. The CDR3 is CASSQERLAGVAGELFF. The DNA for the CDR3 is TGTGCCAGCAGCCAAGAACGGCTAGCGGGGGTGGCCGGGGAGCTGTTTTTT. Full variable domain (outside the CDR3, taken from reference TRBV3-1 and TRBJ2-2): DTAVSQTPKYLVTQMGNDKSIKCEQNLGHDTMYWYKQDSKKFLKIMFSYNNKELIINETVPNRFSPKSPDKAHLNLHINSLELGDSAVYFCASSQERLAGVAGELFFGEGSRLTVL.

This clonotype was picked up many times. The CDR3 DNA is TGTGCCTGGAGCCACCTGCGGGACAGGGGTAGAGGAACTGAAGCTTTCTTT. This encodes CAWSHLRDRGRGTEAFF. This chain links TRBV30 with TRBJ1-1; 10 bases align to TRBD1. Germline V CDR1 and CDR2: GTSNPN, SVGIG (reference sequence). V was pared by 3 bases and J by 5 bases, with 15 bases of the junction left unmatched. The CDR3 is 17 residues long.

At least ten counts were recorded for this clonotype. The chain joins TRBV18 to TRBJ2-7, with D possibly TRBD1 on 6 matching bases. The germline CDR1 and CDR2 sequences are KGHSH and LQKENI. V lost 6 bases and J lost 6, with 18 bases in between. The CDR3 runs 14 residues. CDR3 DNA sequence: TGTGCCAGCTCGACCGGGACACCCCGCGGCGAGCAGTACTTC. It encodes CASSTGTPRGEQYF.

The CDR3 DNA sequence: TGCAGCGTTGAAGCCTCTCAGGGACAGGGGACCTACGAGCAGTACTTC. It encodes CSVEASQGQGTYEQYF. The V call is TRBV29-1, the J call TRBJ2-7; TRBD1 matches 10 bases. The trim removed 1 base at V and 2 bases at J, leaving 8 bases unmatched. This CDR3 is built from 16 residues. Germline lookup yields CDR1 SQVTM and CDR2 ANQGSEA.

Only a few counts were recorded for this clonotype. This chain uses TRBV15 with TRBJ2-1; TRBD1 might be the D (6 bases). Germline V lookup: CDR1 LNHNV, CDR2 YYDKDF (reference sequence). Trimming shortened V by 0 bases and J by 5 bases, and 14 bases separated the two germline ends. The CDR3 is 16 amino acids. DNA for the CDR3: TGTGCCACCAGCAGAGATCTCGCGGACAGCAACAATGAGCAGTTCTTC. Translating it yields CATSRDLADSNNEQFF. Full variable domain (missing parts from reference TRBV15 and TRBJ2-1): DAMVIQNPRYQVTQFGKPVTLSCSQTLNHNVMYWYQQKSSQAPKLLFHYYDKDFNNEADTPDNFQSRRPNTSFCFLDIRSPGLGDTAMYLCATSRDLADSNNEQFFGPGTRLTVL.

The gene calls are TRBV25-1 and TRBJ2-6; D unresolved. In germline, CDR1 is MGHDK, CDR2 SYGVNS. There are 15 residues in the CDR3. Trimming cost V 7 bases and J 0 bases, with 10 bases left between them. The chain's CDR3 is CASNDQSSGANVLTF. CDR3 coding DNA: TGTGCCAGCAATGACCAGAGCTCTGGGGCCAACGTCCTGACTTTC.